Presented here are 29 T cell receptor beta chains from one specimen sequenced in a study of cytomegalovirus exposure and HLA in healthy donors. Clones were read by immunoSEQ multiplex PCR, and TCRdb kept only the in-frame ones, dropping some. The sample lists fewer than 150,000 clones; approximately 80% were seen once. Sequencing was done on a sample of PBMCs. These receptors were collected from a man aged 25 to 40 in good health and CMV-seropositive.

This sequence joins TRBV6-4 and TRBJ1-1, with D tentatively TRBD1 (6 bases). The V gene lost 3 bases and the J gene lost 2 bases, with 7 bases spanning the gap. The CDR3 totals 13 residues. Germline-derived CDR1 and CDR2 are MRHNA and SNTAGT. The CDR3 reads CASSEQGNTEAFF. CDR3 coding DNA: TGTGCCAGCAGTGAACAGGGAAACACTGAAGCTTTCTTT.

This chain connects TRBV5-1 to TRBJ2-7; 12 nucleotides agree with TRBD2. Germline CDR1 is SGHRS and CDR2 is YFSETQ. Trimming removed 4 bases from V and 3 bases from J; junction bases left unmatched: 5. This CDR3 has 15 amino acids. CDR3 in amino acids: CASSGTSGGIYEQYF. For the CDR3, the DNA is TGCGCCAGCAGCGGAACTAGCGGGGGGATCTACGAGCAGTACTTC.

The chain recombines TRBV5-4 with TRBJ1-4; D unclear. Per the germline V gene, CDR1 is SGHNT and CDR2 is YYREEE (reference sequence). The CDR3 consists of 14 residues. V was shortened by 4 bases and J by 0 bases, with 7 bases between the two germline ends. CDR3 protein: CASSSASTNEKLFF. CDR3 in DNA: TGTGCCAGCAGCAGCGCCTCAACTAATGAAAAACTGTTTTTT.

This clone was detected only a few times. The chain recombines TRBV6-5 with TRBJ1-5; D is possibly TRBD1 (6 bases). This CDR3 has 14 residues. The V gene's germline CDR1 is MNHEY and CDR2 SVGAGI. Trimming stripped 6 bases from V and 6 bases from J, with 15 bases between. CDR3 coding DNA: TGTGCCAGCAGAGGACGTACAGGGACTCAGCCCCAGCATTTT. Protein: CASRGRTGTQPQHF.

As to this clone: The sample contains more than one DNA sequence encoding this CDR3. This sequence joins TRBV5-1 and TRBJ2-5, with 12 bases aligning to TRBD2. This CDR3 contains 16 residues. Germline V lookup: CDR1 SGHRS, CDR2 YFSETQ. The junction had 2 bases not matched to a gene; V was cut back by 0 bases and J by 2 bases. The CDR3 DNA reads TGCGCCAGCAGCTTGGGGCTAGCGGGGGGGCAAGAGACCCAGTACTTC. Residues: CASSLGLAGGQETQYF.

The J gene is TRBJ1-1, the V gene TRBV27; 8 nucleotides line up with TRBD1. The CDR3 extends over 16 amino acids. Germline-derived CDR1 and CDR2 are MNHEY and SMNVEV (reference sequence). V gave up 6 bases and J gave up 1 base; unmatched junction bases: 10. CDR3: CASSSRTGLENTEAFF. The CDR3 DNA reads as TGTGCCAGCAGCTCTAGGACAGGGTTGGAGAACACTGAAGCTTTCTTT.

This chain links TRBV7-2 with TRBJ2-7; D possibly corresponds to TRBD1 (6 bases). Germline CDR1 reads SGHTA; CDR2 reads FQGNSA. The length of the CDR3 is 14 residues. V was pared by 1 base and J by 4 bases, with 11 bases between. CDR3 sequence reads: CASSLGRGRYEQYF. CDR3 in DNA: TGTGCCAGCAGCTTAGGCAGGGGAAGGTACGAGCAGTACTTC.

The V gene is TRBV6-1, the J gene TRBJ2-2; 14 bases match TRBD2. V gave up 7 bases and J gave up 3 bases; unmatched junction bases: 1. The CDR3 has 15 amino acids. Germline V gene sequence: CDR1 MNHNS, CDR2 SASEGT. CDR3 loop: CASTGLAGDTGELFF. DNA of the CDR3: TGTGCCAGCACGGGACTAGCGGGGGACACCGGGGAGCTGTTTTTT.

This clone was picked up one time. This chain links TRBV6-1 with TRBJ1-3; D is possibly TRBD1 (6 bases). The CDR3 covers 15 residues. Germline V gene sequence: CDR1 MNHNS, CDR2 SASEGT. V lost 7 bases and J 3 bases, leaving 16 bases between the germline ends. The CDR3 coding sequence is TGTGCCAGCAACGTGCGGGGGGCTGATGGAAACACCATATATTTT. The encoded protein is CASNVRGADGNTIYF.

The gene calls are TRBV21-1 and TRBJ2-7; the table's D call of TRBD2 was not tested on the DNA. TRBV21-1 is a documented pseudogene. This CDR3 comprises 20 residues. CDR3 coding DNA: TGTGCCAGCAGCAAAGCGCCTAGGGGACTAGCGGGAGACTCCACCTACGAGCAGTACTTC. Translation gives CASSKAPRGLAGDSTYEQYF.

The sample holds a few counts of this clone. The chain is built from TRBV27 and TRBJ2-7; maybe TRBD1 (5 bases). The ends were cut back, 6 bases at V and 3 bases at J, with 12 bases in the middle. This CDR3 is 13 amino acids long. CDR1 is MNHEY and CDR2 is SMNVEV in the germline V gene (reference sequence). The CDR3 nucleotides are TGTGCCAGCAGCAGACAGAGTTACTACGAGCAGTACTTC. Protein sequence: CASSRQSYYEQYF.

The chain uses TRBV4-1 and TRBJ2-3, with 12 bases that match TRBD2. This CDR3 has 18 residues. The J segment lost 4 bases and the V segment lost 1 base, leaving 9 bases of the junction unmatched. CDR1 and CDR2 (germline): MGHRA, YSYEKL. CDR3 nucleotide sequence: TGCGCCAGCAGCCAAGGGGCCGCTAGCGGGAGGGCCTCAGATACGCAGTATTTT. The encoded protein is CASSQGAASGRASDTQYF.

This chain links TRBV10-1 with TRBJ2-2, with D possibly TRBD2 on 7 matching bases. CDR3 length: 16 amino acids. The germline V gene encodes CDR1 WNHNN and CDR2 SYGVQD (reference sequence). The germline V and J ends were trimmed by 3 bases and 4 bases, with 15 bases remaining between them. The CDR3 DNA reads TGCGCCAGCAGTGAATTGGGGGGGCTTGGCACCGGGGAGCTGTTTTTT. Amino acid sequence: CASSELGGLGTGELFF.

The chain links TRBV6-5 to TRBJ1-1; 8 bases match TRBD1. The germline CDR1 and CDR2 sequences are MNHEY and SVGAGI. This CDR3 spans 15 amino acids. V was clipped by 0 bases and J by 4 bases; unmatched bases: 4. The CDR3 loop reads CASSYSPRGLTEAFF. The CDR3 DNA reads as TGTGCCAGCAGTTACTCCCCCAGGGGGCTCACTGAAGCTTTCTTT.

V gene TRBV2 combines with J gene TRBJ2-7; perhaps TRBD1 as D (5 bases). Germline V lookup: CDR1 SNHLY, CDR2 FYNNEI. V was clipped by 7 bases and J by 5 bases, with 21 bases between them. CDR3 length equals 15 residues. The CDR3 sequence: CASMETGLQANEQYF. The CDR3 DNA sequence: TGTGCCAGCATGGAAACGGGCCTACAGGCAAACGAGCAGTACTTC.

The genes are TRBV7-6 and TRBJ1-1; TRBD1 is a possible D gene (5 bases). Trimming stripped 5 bases from V and 1 base from J, with 17 bases between. This CDR3 region has 16 residues. Germline lookup yields CDR1 SGHVS and CDR2 FNYEAQ. CDR3 residues: CASSLRALGPNTEAFF. The CDR3 nucleotides read TGTGCCAGCAGCCTTCGGGCCTTGGGGCCGAACACTGAAGCTTTCTTT.

Written as DNA, the CDR3 is TGCAGCGTTTCCGGGACAGCAGAGACCCAGTACTTC. It yields the protein CSVSGTAETQYF. The genes are TRBV29-1 and TRBJ2-5; 7 nucleotides agree with TRBD1. Germline-derived CDR1 and CDR2 are SQVTM and ANQGSEA. After removal of 5 bases from V and 4 bases from J, the junction contained 4 bases not matched to a gene. The CDR3 has 12 residues.

The chain is built from TRBV5-4 and TRBJ2-1, with TRBD2 matching 8 bases. This CDR3 is built from 15 residues. The ends lost 4 bases at V and 6 bases at J; junction bases unmatched: 9. Germline lookup yields CDR1 SGHNT and CDR2 YYREEE (reference sequence). The DNA of the CDR3 is TGTGCCAGCAGCAGGACTAGCTACGGAACCAATGAGCAGTTCTTC. Residues: CASSRTSYGTNEQFF.

This clone was seen once. The chain combines TRBV15 with TRBJ2-3, with TRBD2 matching 7 bases. The CDR3 has 19 amino acids. V trimming: 2 bases; J trimming: 5 bases; junction bases outside the gene matches: 19. Germline V gives CDR1 LNHNV, CDR2 YYDKDF (reference sequence). Written as DNA, the CDR3 is TGTGCCACCAGCAGACTCCTCCTTCACGGCTACCAGCGGGAAGATACGCAGTATTTT. Protein: CATSRLLLHGYQREDTQYF.

CDR3 protein: CASSEYPPKQGQPQHF. The CDR3 coding sequence is TGTGCCAGCTCCGAGTACCCCCCAAAACAGGGGCAGCCCCAGCATTTT. V usage is TRBV18 and J usage is TRBJ1-5; TRBD1 matches 7 bases. J was trimmed by 7 bases and V by 6 bases; bases with no gene match: 15. This CDR3 is built from 16 residues. Germline V lookup: CDR1 KGHSH, CDR2 LQKENI.

This clone was counted ten times or more. The chain has TRBV2 and TRBJ2-2; D not certain. The length of the CDR3 is 13 residues. Germline CDR1 and CDR2: SNHLY and FYNNEI. The V end was cut by 6 bases, the J end by 7 bases, with 12 bases between. CDR3 sequence (DNA): TGTGCCAGCAGAACGTGGCAAGACGGGGAGCTGTTTTTT. It codes for CASRTWQDGELFF. Combining the CDR3 with reference TRBV2 and TRBJ2-2 gives the whole variable domain EPEVTQTPSHQVTQMGQEVILRCVPISNHLYFYWYRQILGQKVEFLVSFYNNEISEKSEIFDDQFSVERPDGSNFTLKIRSTKLEDSAMYFCASRTWQDGELFFGEGSRLTVL.

The chain is built from TRBV29-1 and TRBJ2-3, with a tentative D call TRBD2 (6 bases). The germline V gene has CDR1 SQVTM and CDR2 ANQGSEA. The CDR3 covers 12 residues. Deletions cut 3 bases from V and 4 bases from J, with 8 bases between. The DNA for the CDR3 is TGCAGCGTTGAGCGGGGCGCAGATACGCAGTATTTT. It is translated as CSVERGADTQYF.

This clone was counted a few times. The chain carries TRBV6-1 and TRBJ1-5, with D perhaps TRBD1 (6 bases). The CDR3 totals 15 residues. Trimming pared 4 bases from V and 3 bases from J, leaving 13 bases between. Germline V lookup: CDR1 MNHNS, CDR2 SASEGT. The CDR3 nucleotides are TGTGCCAGCAGTGTCTCTACAGGGAACAATCAGCCCCAGCATTTT. Encoded protein: CASSVSTGNNQPQHF.

V gene TRBV11-3 combines with J gene TRBJ2-1, with a tentative D call TRBD1 (6 bases). There are 15 residues in the CDR3. Trimming shortened V by 0 bases and J by 4 bases, and 10 bases separated the two germline ends. The germline CDR1 and CDR2 sequences are SGHNT and YENEEA. CDR3 residues: CASSLEGRGYNEQFF. As DNA, the CDR3 is TGTGCCAGCAGCTTAGAGGGCAGGGGATACAATGAGCAGTTCTTC.

The chain employs TRBV15 and TRBJ2-1; tentative D call: TRBD2 (5 bases). The V end was cut by 4 bases, the J end by 5 bases, with 9 bases between. There are 13 residues in the CDR3. The V gene's germline CDR1 is LNHNV and CDR2 YYDKDF (reference sequence). The CDR3 nucleotides are TGTGCCACCAGCACACTAGATGACAATGAGCAGTTCTTC. This sequence encodes CATSTLDDNEQFF.

The gene calls are TRBV19 and TRBJ1-5; TRBD1 matches 10 bases. This CDR3 region has 14 residues. V lost 6 bases and J lost 4; bases outside the gene matches: 3. Germline values: CDR1 LNHDA, CDR2 SQIVND (reference sequence). The CDR3 spells CASRGQGTNQPQHF. The CDR3 nucleotides are TGTGCCAGTAGGGGACAGGGGACTAATCAGCCCCAGCATTTT.

The rearrangement joins TRBV5-4 to TRBJ1-1; no clear D gene. CDR1 and CDR2 (germline): SGHNT, YYREEE (reference sequence). This CDR3 contains 14 residues. Between the trimmed V and J ends, which lost 0 bases and 0 bases, there was a span of 6 bases. CDR3 sequence: CASSLERLNTEAFF. The DNA for the CDR3 is TGTGCCAGCAGCTTGGAACGGTTGAACACTGAAGCTTTCTTT.

J is TRBJ1-2 and V is TRBV6-1; D remains ambiguous. Trimming took 6 bases from V and 1 from J, leaving 12 bases between them. The CDR3 sequence is 14 residues long. The germline gives CDR1 MNHNS, CDR2 SASEGT. CDR3 region: CASSVAPGNYGYTF. The CDR3 coding sequence is TGTGCCAGCAGCGTCGCCCCGGGTAACTATGGCTACACCTTC.

The rearrangement links TRBV6-1 to TRBJ2-7, with 7 bases matching TRBD1. This CDR3 region has 14 residues. V was pared by 6 bases and J by 2 bases, with 7 bases of the junction left unmatched. CDR1 is MNHNS, CDR2 SASEGT, per germline. DNA of the CDR3: TGTGCCAGCAGGTTGAACAGGGGAACCTACGAGCAGTACTTC. It specifies CASRLNRGTYEQYF.